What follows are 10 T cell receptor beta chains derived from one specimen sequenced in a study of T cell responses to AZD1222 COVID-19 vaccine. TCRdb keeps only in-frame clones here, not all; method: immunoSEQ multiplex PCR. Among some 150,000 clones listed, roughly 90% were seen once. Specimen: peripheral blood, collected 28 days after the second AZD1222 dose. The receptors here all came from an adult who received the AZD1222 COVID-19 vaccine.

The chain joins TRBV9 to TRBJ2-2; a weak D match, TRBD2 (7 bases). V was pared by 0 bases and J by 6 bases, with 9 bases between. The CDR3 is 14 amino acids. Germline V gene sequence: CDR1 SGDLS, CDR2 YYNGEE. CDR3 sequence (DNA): TGTGCCAGCAGCGTAGCGGGGGGCCCCGGGGAGCTGTTTTTT. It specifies CASSVAGGPGELFF.

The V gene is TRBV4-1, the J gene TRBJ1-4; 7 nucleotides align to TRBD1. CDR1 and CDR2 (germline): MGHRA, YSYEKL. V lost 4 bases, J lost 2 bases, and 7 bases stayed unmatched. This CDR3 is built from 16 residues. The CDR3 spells CASSRTIQGTNEKLFF. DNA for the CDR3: TGCGCCAGCAGCCGGACGATACAGGGGACTAATGAAAAACTGTTTTTT.

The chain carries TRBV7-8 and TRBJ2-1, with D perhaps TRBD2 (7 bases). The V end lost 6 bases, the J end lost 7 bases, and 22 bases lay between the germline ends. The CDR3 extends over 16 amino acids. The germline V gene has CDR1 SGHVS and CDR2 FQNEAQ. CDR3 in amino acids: CASRSQGGAIWNEQFF. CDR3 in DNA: TGTGCCAGCAGGAGTCAAGGGGGGGCCATTTGGAATGAGCAGTTCTTC.

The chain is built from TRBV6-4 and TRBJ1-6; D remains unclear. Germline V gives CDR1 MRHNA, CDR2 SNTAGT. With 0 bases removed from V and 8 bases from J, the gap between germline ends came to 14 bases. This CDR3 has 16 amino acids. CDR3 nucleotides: TGTGCCAGCAGTGACTCGTTTAACAGTGGCGATTCACCCCTCCACTTT. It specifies CASSDSFNSGDSPLHF.

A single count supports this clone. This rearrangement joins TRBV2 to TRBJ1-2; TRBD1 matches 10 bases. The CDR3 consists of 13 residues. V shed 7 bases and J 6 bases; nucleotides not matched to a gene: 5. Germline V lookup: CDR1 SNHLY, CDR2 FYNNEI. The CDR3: CASKVDRGHGYTF. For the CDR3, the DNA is TGTGCCAGCAAGGTCGACAGGGGGCATGGCTACACCTTC.

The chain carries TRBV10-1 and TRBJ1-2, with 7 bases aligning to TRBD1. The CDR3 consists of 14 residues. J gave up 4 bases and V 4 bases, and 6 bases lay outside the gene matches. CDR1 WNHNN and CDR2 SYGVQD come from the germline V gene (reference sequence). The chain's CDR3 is CASSADRKGYGYTF. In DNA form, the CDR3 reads TGCGCCAGCAGTGCGGACAGGAAGGGCTATGGCTACACCTTC.

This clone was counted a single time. For the CDR3, the DNA is TGCGCCAGCAGTGAATTCCTCGGGGCAGTGCCTGGCTACACCTTC. This codes for CASSEFLGAVPGYTF. This chain joins TRBV10-2 and TRBJ1-2, with D perhaps matching TRBD1 (5 bases). Germline V gene data show CDR1 as WSHSY and CDR2 as SAAADI. The V and J ends lost 3 bases and 7 bases respectively, with 18 bases between them. This CDR3 region has 15 residues.

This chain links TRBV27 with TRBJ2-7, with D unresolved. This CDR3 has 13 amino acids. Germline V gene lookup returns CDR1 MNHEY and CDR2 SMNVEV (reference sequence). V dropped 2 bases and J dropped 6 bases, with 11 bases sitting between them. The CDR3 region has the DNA TGTGCCAGCAGTTTAGCCGGAGCCGGCGAGCAGTACTTC. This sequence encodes CASSLAGAGEQYF.

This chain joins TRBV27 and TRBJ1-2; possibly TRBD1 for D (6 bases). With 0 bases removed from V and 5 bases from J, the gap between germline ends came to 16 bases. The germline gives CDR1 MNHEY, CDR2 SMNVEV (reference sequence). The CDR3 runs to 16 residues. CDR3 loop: CASSLSWGASDYGYTF. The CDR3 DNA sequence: TGTGCCAGCAGTTTATCGTGGGGGGCATCTGATTATGGCTACACCTTC.

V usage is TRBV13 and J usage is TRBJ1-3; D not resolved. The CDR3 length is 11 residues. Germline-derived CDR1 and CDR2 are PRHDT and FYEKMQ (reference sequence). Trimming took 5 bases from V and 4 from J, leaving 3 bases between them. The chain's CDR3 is CASSGGNTIYF. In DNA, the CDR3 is TGTGCCAGCAGCGGCGGAAACACCATATATTTT.